This is a list of T cell receptor beta chains from one sample in a study of blood T cell repertoires in COVID-19. Libraries were prepared by immunoSEQ multiplex PCR; TCRdb keeps only in-frame clonotypes and omits some of them. The top ten hold roughly 18% of the sample, which has about 170,000 clones, around 83% seen once. The source material was peripheral blood. The receptor set was obtained from a woman in her 70s who had recovered from COVID-19. Both conserved end residues are part of each CDR3. A D gene is named only where the DNA matches it firmly. Rows may omit the clone size; those that give it use once, few, many or a size class.

cdr3_aa cdr3_nt j_call d_call clone_size v_call
CATAPGYRGNTEAFF TGTGCCACCGCACCCGGATACAGGGGGAACACTGAAGCTTTCTTT TRBJ1-1 TRBD1 NA TRBV7-9
CASSQDGPVNTEAFF TGTGCCAGCAGCCAAGACGGTCCGGTGAACACTGAAGCTTTCTTT TRBJ1-1 NA NA TRBV14
CASRPAGQAGGYTF TGTGCCAGCAGACCTGCCGGGCAGGCGGGTGGCTACACCTTC TRBJ1-2 NA NA TRBV3-1/TRBV3-2
CASSPRLAGGPYEQYF TGTGCCAGCTCACCCCGACTAGCGGGGGGCCCCTACGAGCAGTACTTC TRBJ2-7 TRBD2 NA TRBV18
CASSHHGGNQPQHF TGTGCCAGCAGCCACCACGGGGGTAATCAGCCCCAGCATTTT TRBJ1-5 NA NA TRBV3-1/TRBV3-2
CASSFTGGSWAQYF TGTGCCAGCAGCTTTACAGGGGGGAGTTGGGCCCAGTACTTC TRBJ2-5 TRBD1 NA TRBV7-2
CASSQTGTGELFF TGTGCCAGTAGTCAGACGGGCACCGGGGAGCTGTTTTTT TRBJ2-2 NA NA TRBV19
CASSTRLAGSDTQYF TGTGCCAGTAGTACCAGACTAGCGGGCTCAGATACGCAGTATTTT TRBJ2-3 TRBD2 NA TRBV19
CASSGRPGLWDGYTF TGTGCCAGCAGTGGTCGGCCAGGGCTTTGGGATGGCTACACCTTC TRBJ1-2 NA once TRBV28
CSVVGGNNYGYTF TGCAGCGTTGTTGGCGGGAATAACTATGGCTACACCTTC TRBJ1-2 NA NA TRBV29-1
CASSLGGASGNTIYF TGTGCCAGCAGCTTGGGGGGAGCGAGCGGAAACACCATATATTTT TRBJ1-3 NA NA TRBV5-4
CAWSPRQGFLVGQFF TGTGCCTGGAGTCCCCGACAGGGGTTCCTAGTGGGGCAGTTCTTC TRBJ2-1 TRBD1 NA TRBV30
CASSVEARNYGYTF TGTGCCAGCAGCGTAGAAGCCCGGAACTATGGCTACACCTTC TRBJ1-2 NA few TRBV9
CASSPGGDIQYF TGTGCCAGCAGCCCCGGGGGAGACATTCAGTACTTC TRBJ2-4 NA NA TRBV12-3/TRBV12-4
CASSEALRGSATYEQYF TGTGCCAGCAGTGAAGCGCTTCGGGGTAGCGCAACCTACGAGCAGTACTTC TRBJ2-7 NA NA TRBV6-1
CAWSFGGSYEQYF TGTGCCTGGTCCTTCGGGGGGAGCTACGAGCAGTACTTC TRBJ2-7 TRBD2 NA TRBV30
CASSPGLAGDEQYF TGTGCCAGCAGCCCTGGACTAGCGGGGGACGAGCAGTACTTC TRBJ2-7 TRBD2 NA TRBV7-3
CASSPELDNEQFF TGTGCCAGCAGCCCAGAACTAGACAATGAGCAGTTCTTC TRBJ2-1 NA NA TRBV5-6
CASSLAPGLKHPNEQFF TGTGCCAGCAGCCTTGCCCCGGGTCTAAAGCACCCCAATGAGCAGTTCTTC TRBJ2-1 NA NA TRBV7-9
CASSPNMGQSSYEQYF TGTGCCAGCAGTCCCAACATGGGACAGAGCAGCTACGAGCAGTACTTC TRBJ2-7 TRBD1 many TRBV27
CASSLEADTAYF TGCGCCAGCAGCTTGGAGGCGGACACTGCGTACTTC TRBJ2-5 NA NA TRBV5-1
CASSLSSGGGDQPQHF TGTGCCAGCAGCCTCTCGTCAGGAGGGGGGGATCAGCCCCAGCATTTT TRBJ1-5 NA NA TRBV28
CASSPPSGPGAGPQHF TGTGCCAGCTCACCACCCTCGGGACCTGGAGCGGGGCCCCAGCATTTT TRBJ1-5 NA once TRBV18
CASSLGPSTDTQYF TGTGCCAGCAGCCTGGGCCCTAGCACAGATACGCAGTATTTT TRBJ2-3 NA NA TRBV7-3
CSVAGLYAGEAFF TGCAGCGTTGCCGGCCTCTATGCGGGTGAAGCTTTCTTT TRBJ1-1 NA NA TRBV29-1
CASSRTSGLELFF TGTGCCAGCAGCCGGACTAGCGGATTGGAGCTGTTTTTT TRBJ2-2 TRBD2 NA TRBV3-1/TRBV3-2
CASSVGGGGGPTDTQYF TGTGCCAGCAGCGTAGGAGGAGGGGGGGGCCCCACAGATACGCAGTATTTT TRBJ2-3 NA NA TRBV9
CSVEIFGQGPWGQFF TGCAGCGTTGAAATATTTGGGCAGGGGCCTTGGGGGCAGTTCTTC TRBJ2-1 NA NA TRBV29-1
CASSPLGLANEKLFF TGTGCCAGCTCACCATTGGGGCTCGCTAATGAAAAACTGTTTTTT TRBJ1-4 NA NA TRBV18
CATSRVGTPHNEQFF TGTGCCACCAGCAGAGTAGGGACACCCCACAATGAGCAGTTCTTC TRBJ2-1 NA NA TRBV15
CASSPRRTSGGAHTGELFF TGTGCCAGCAGCCCTCGACGGACTAGCGGGGGGGCCCACACCGGGGAGCTGTTTTTT TRBJ2-2 TRBD2 NA TRBV7-9
CASGLFALEPPYEQYF TGTGCTAGTGGTTTGTTCGCCCTAGAACCCCCCTACGAGCAGTACTTC TRBJ2-7 NA NA TRBV12-5
CASSPTHSGANVLTF TGCGCCAGCAGCCCTACCCACTCTGGGGCCAACGTCCTGACTTTC TRBJ2-6 NA many TRBV5-1
CASSPGLGLDTQYF TGTGCCAGCAGCCCCGGACTGGGCCTAGATACGCAGTATTTT TRBJ2-3 NA NA TRBV14
CASSPRAGGGLMDTEAFF TGTGCCAGCAGCCCAAGGGCAGGGGGCGGCCTCATGGACACTGAAGCTTTCTTT TRBJ1-1 TRBD1 NA TRBV9
CASSPGTGGVVREPQHF TGTGCCAGTAGTCCCGGGACAGGGGGCGTTGTCAGGGAGCCCCAGCATTTT TRBJ1-5 TRBD1 few TRBV19
CASSLREGSQGGPEAFF TGTGCCAGCAGTTTACGCGAAGGGTCCCAGGGAGGGCCTGAAGCTTTCTTT TRBJ1-1 NA NA TRBV27
CSVSTQGAAYEQYF TGCAGCGTTTCAACCCAGGGGGCTGCCTACGAGCAGTACTTC TRBJ2-7 TRBD1 NA TRBV29-1
CASSGQGNEKLFF TGTGCCAGCAGCGGGCAGGGTAATGAAAAACTGTTTTTT TRBJ1-4 NA NA TRBV2
CATSDPGGAGGRETQYF TGTGCCACCAGTGACCCCGGCGGGGCAGGGGGCAGAGAGACCCAGTACTTC TRBJ2-5 TRBD1 NA TRBV24-1
CASSHAPGLGYGYTF TGTGCCAGCAGCCACGCCCCGGGACTGGGCTATGGCTACACCTTC TRBJ1-2 NA NA TRBV3-1/TRBV3-2
CASTRRGGRGVGNTIYF TGTGCCAGCACCCGGAGGGGGGGCAGAGGGGTTGGAAACACCATATATTTT TRBJ1-3 NA NA TRBV28
CARRVSGNTIYF TGTGCCCGCAGGGTCTCTGGAAACACCATATATTTT TRBJ1-3 NA NA TRBV30
CSARGGVGYTF TGCAGTGCTAGAGGGGGGGTGGGCTACACCTTC TRBJ1-2 NA NA TRBV20-1
CASSRAGRVLSGETQYF TGTGCCAGCAGCCGGGCAGGGAGGGTCCTCTCTGGGGAGACCCAGTACTTC TRBJ2-5 TRBD2 NA TRBV11-2
CASSLVRGGGFF TGTGCCAGCAGCTTAGTTCGGGGAGGGGGTTTCTTT TRBJ1-1 NA NA TRBV11-2
CAISGGGDEQYF TGTGCCATCAGTGGAGGGGGGGACGAGCAGTACTTC TRBJ2-7 NA NA TRBV10-3
CASTPGSGNYEQYF TGTGCCAGCACCCCGGGTAGCGGAAACTACGAGCAGTACTTC TRBJ2-7 NA NA TRBV11-2
CAWGGQYNQPQHF TGTGCCTGGGGAGGACAGTACAATCAGCCCCAGCATTTT TRBJ1-5 NA NA TRBV30
CASTSSSNQPQHF TGTGCCAGCACCTCTTCTAGCAATCAGCCCCAGCATTTT TRBJ1-5 NA few TRBV7-2
CAIRLQGRTEAFF TGTGCCATCAGACTACAGGGGCGGACTGAAGCTTTCTTT TRBJ1-1 TRBD1 NA TRBV10-3
CASSNREGWSNQPQHF TGTGCCAGCAGCAACCGGGAGGGTTGGAGCAATCAGCCCCAGCATTTT TRBJ1-5 NA once TRBV7-2
CASTAPGGGYTF TGTGCCAGTACCGCCCCGGGGGGTGGCTACACCTTC TRBJ1-2 NA few TRBV19
CASSRTDRVHEQYF TGTGCCAGCTCGAGAACGGACAGGGTTCACGAGCAGTACTTC TRBJ2-7 TRBD1 NA TRBV18
CASSHRDRLPEAFF TGTGCCAGCAGTCACCGGGACAGGCTTCCTGAAGCTTTCTTT TRBJ1-1 TRBD1 NA TRBV6-2/TRBV6-3